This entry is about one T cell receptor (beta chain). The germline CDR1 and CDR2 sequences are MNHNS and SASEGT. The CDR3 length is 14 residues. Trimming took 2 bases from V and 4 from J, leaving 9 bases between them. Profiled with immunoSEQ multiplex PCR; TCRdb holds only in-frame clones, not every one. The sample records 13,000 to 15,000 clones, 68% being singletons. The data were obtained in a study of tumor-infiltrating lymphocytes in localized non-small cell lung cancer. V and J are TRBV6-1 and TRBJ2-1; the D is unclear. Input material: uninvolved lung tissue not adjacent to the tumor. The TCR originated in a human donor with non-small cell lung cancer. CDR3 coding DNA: TGTGCCAGCAGTGAAAACACAGAGTACAATGAGCAGTTCTTC. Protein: CASSENTEYNEQFF.